This TCR beta chain comes out of a study of low-dose radiotherapy and immunotherapy resistance in tumors. Study-wide background: Intravenous ipilimumab 1 mg/kg every six weeks was given with nivolumab 240 mg every two weeks.

TRAV- and TRBV-specific primers were used for first-strand cDNA, which covered alpha and beta chains. The authors ran around 18 PCR cycles to amplify TCRs with a constant-region primer and V-primer adapter. TCRdb re-called the reads through MiXCR, storing one row per CDR3 protein. Of 70,000 to 90,000 distinct CDR3 sequences listed, about 18% are singletons. Time point meaning: before trial treatment. The length of the CDR3 is 12 residues. Germline lookup yields CDR1 MNHEY and CDR2 SMNVEV (reference sequence). V shed 3 bases and J shed 7 bases, with 7 bases lying between them. This clonotype has ten or more counts.

This receptor was identified in a male donor with prostate cancer. Material: PBMCs, obtained before treatment. V and J are TRBV27 and TRBJ1-5; a weak D match, TRBD1 (6 bases). CDR3: CASSFRGQPQHF. Here the CDR3 DNA reads TGTGCCAGCAGTTTCAGGGGCCAGCCCCAGCATTTT.